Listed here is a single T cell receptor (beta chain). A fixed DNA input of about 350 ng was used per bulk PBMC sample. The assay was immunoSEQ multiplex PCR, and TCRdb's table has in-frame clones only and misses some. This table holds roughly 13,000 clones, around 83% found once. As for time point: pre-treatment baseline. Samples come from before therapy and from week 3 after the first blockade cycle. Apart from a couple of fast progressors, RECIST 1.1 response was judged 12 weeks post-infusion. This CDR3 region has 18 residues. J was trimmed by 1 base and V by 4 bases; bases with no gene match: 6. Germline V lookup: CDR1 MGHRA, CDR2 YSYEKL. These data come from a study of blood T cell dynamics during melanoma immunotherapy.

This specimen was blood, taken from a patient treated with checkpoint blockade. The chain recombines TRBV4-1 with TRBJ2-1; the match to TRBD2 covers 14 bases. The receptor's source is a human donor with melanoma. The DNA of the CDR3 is TGCGCCAGCAGCCGGGGACTAGCGGGGGTTTCTTCCTACAATGAGCAGTTCTTC. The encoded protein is CASSRGLAGVSSYNEQFF.